The clone carrying this T cell receptor (beta chain) was seen a few times. Its antigen is as yet unknown. The data are from a study of T cells in Graves' hyperthyroidism and ophthalmopathy. RNA transcripts provided the source from which TCR beta CDR3 regions were amplified. The study used the HTBI primer set for a first-round RT-PCR of the TCR CDR3. Via MiXCR, TCRdb re-called the multiplex PCR reads, giving one row per CDR3 protein. There are 500,000 to 800,000 distinct CDR3 sequences in the sample; less than 45% occur only once, and less than 8.5% lies in the top ten. The germline CDR1 and CDR2 sequences are SNHLY and FYNNEI. The CDR3 runs 13 residues. V was trimmed by 6 bases and J by 8 bases, leaving 16 bases between them. Study results and caveats: Most thyroid clonotypes with frequency above 0.001 were detected in blood. The authors' 13 V-J model separated ophthalmopathy from stable hyperthyroidism. In validation, the model predicted ophthalmopathy. These predictions came a median approximately 6.5 months before onset.

The sample was peripheral blood or thyroid tissue (not recorded which). The sequence derives from an adult man with Graves' disease, either hyperthyroidism or ophthalmopathy (not recorded which). The V call is TRBV2, the J call TRBJ2-5; the D call may be TRBD1 or TRBD2 (5 bases each). This CDR3 is CASSISEGSTQYF. In DNA form, the CDR3 reads TGTGCCAGCAGCATAAGTGAGGGGTCCACCCAGTACTTC.